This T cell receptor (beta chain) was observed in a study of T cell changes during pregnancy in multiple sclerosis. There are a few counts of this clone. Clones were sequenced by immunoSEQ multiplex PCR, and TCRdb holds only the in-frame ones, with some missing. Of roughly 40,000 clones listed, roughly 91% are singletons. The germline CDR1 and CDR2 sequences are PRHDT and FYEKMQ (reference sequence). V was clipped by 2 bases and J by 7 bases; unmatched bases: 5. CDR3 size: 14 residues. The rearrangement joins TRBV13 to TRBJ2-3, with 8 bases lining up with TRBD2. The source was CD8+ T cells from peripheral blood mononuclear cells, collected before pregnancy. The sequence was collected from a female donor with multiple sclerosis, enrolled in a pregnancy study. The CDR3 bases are TGTGCCAGCAGCTTAAGCGGGAGTCGATATACGCAGTATTTT. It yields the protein CASSLSGSRYTQYF.